The 5 T cell receptor beta chains reported below all come from one sample, sequenced in a study of T cell repertoires in cytomegalovirus infection. Antigens of these TCRs are unknown. MiXCR, run by TCRdb on the reads, gives a single entry per CDR3 protein. In the table there are about 830,000 distinct CDR3 sequences, about 30% of which are singletons. The sample consisted of cultured CD8+ T cells from PBMCs, taken from culture after CMV antigen stimulation. The origin of the receptors is a human donor in good health (CMV status not recorded). Some clones in this sample may be carry-over from other donors' samples.

This clonotype has a handful of counts. V is TRBV4-1 and J is TRBJ2-5; D not certain. This CDR3 is built from 13 residues. V dropped 2 bases and J dropped 5 bases, with 9 bases sitting between them. Germline CDR1 is MGHRA and CDR2 is YSYEKL. DNA for the CDR3: TGCGCCAGCAGCCAAAGTTTGGGGGAGACCCAGTACTTC. This gives the protein CASSQSLGETQYF.

The table lists this clonotype with a count of one. J is TRBJ1-5 and V is TRBV28, with 8 bases that match TRBD1. Looked up from germline, CDR1 is MDHEN and CDR2 is SYDVKM. Germline trimming cut 10 bases from V and 4 bases from J; bases unmatched to any gene: 6. The CDR3 has 13 residues. The CDR3 DNA sequence: TGTGCCACAGCAGGGGGCGGTAATCAGCCCCAGCATTTT. Translating it yields CATAGGGNQPQHF. The variable domain in full, with the rest retrieved from reference TRBV28 and TRBJ1-5, is DVKVTQSSRYLVKRTGEKVFLECVQDMDHENMFWYRQDPGLGLRLIYFSYDVKMKEKGDIPEGYSVSREKKERFSLILESASTNQTSMYLCATAGGGNQPQHFGDGTRLSIL.

This clonotype came up many times. V and J are TRBV7-2 and TRBJ2-7; 9 bases fit TRBD2. The junction had 5 bases not matched to a gene; V was cut back by 4 bases and J by 7 bases. The CDR3 runs to 13 residues. Per the germline V gene, CDR1 is SGHTA and CDR2 is FQGNSA. Here the CDR3 reads CASSWGLAREQYV. As DNA, the CDR3 is TGTGCCAGCAGCTGGGGACTAGCTAGAGAGCAGTACGTC.

The chain couples TRBV20-1 to TRBJ1-1, with D possibly TRBD1 on 5 matching bases. The CDR3 is 13 residues long. Germline CDR1 DFQATT, CDR2 SNEGSKA (reference sequence). Deletions cut 5 bases from V and 5 bases from J, with 15 bases between. For the CDR3, the DNA is TGCAGTGCTCCCGACAGTGGGGGAACTGAAGCTTTCTTT. Its protein is CSAPDSGGTEAFF.

The chain has TRBV14 and TRBJ2-7, with a weak D call TRBD2 (6 bases). Between the trimmed V and J ends, which lost 3 bases and 5 bases, there was a span of 11 bases. The length of the CDR3 is 13 residues. Germline values: CDR1 SGHDN, CDR2 FVKESK. CDR3 protein: CASSQRTGDEQYV. The CDR3 coding sequence is TGTGCCAGCAGCCAGAGGACGGGGGACGAGCAGTACGTC.